This T cell receptor beta chain was observed in a study of T cells after yellow fever vaccination (dated by TCRdb to the late 2010s). Study-level background: The SMART-Seq v4 Ultra Low Input RNA kit was used to prepare libraries from fractions with low cell numbers. Two healthy male donors made up the cohort, one aged 18 to 30 years and the other aged 30 to 40 years. To follow T-cell clones before and after both primary and booster YFV17D yellow fever vaccination, bulk TCR alpha and beta repertoires underwent longitudinal sequencing. Blood samples were taken at several timepoints before and after primary and secondary immunization, and bulk PBMC replicates and cell subsets were isolated. Study-wide conclusions, independent of this receptor: Because abundant contaminating clonotypes from the bulk population could be contained in FACS-sorted repertoires, computational filtering was required. Because the study included only a couple of donors, the extent to which the findings can be generalized is limited. Most clones expanded after primary vaccination were re-detected after the booster (almost 98% of CD4 and around nine tenths of CD8), suggesting broad memory maintenance. Compared with the primary T-cell response, the secondary T-cell response was faster but weaker, reaching its peak on day 5 rather than on day 15. A small fraction of clonotypes showed up in both the CD4 and CD8 compartments, probably as a result of convergent recombination.

In the case of this clonotype: It has no known antigen specificity. Per-base quality was not reported, and no clone a single base away is much larger than it.

From the cysteine up to the phenylalanine, the CDR3 has a length of 18 residues. The entry retains the CDR3 DNA only, 54 bases that are in frame from base 1. The V and J ends are trimmed by 3 bases and 1 base, leaving 21 bases between them. The treatment or condition label corresponds to: live attenuated yellow fever vaccine strain. At every blood-draw timepoint, two biological replicates of bulk PBMCs were collected. A standard Ficoll-Paque protocol was used to isolate PBMCs from peripheral blood. TriZol was used to extract RNA from bulk PBMCs, CD4 and CD8 fractions, and dextramer-positive and dextramer-negative fractions. Instrument on record: Illumina NovaSeq 6000. TCR cDNA was made using 5'RACE template switching, a step that added a universal primer site and unique molecular identifiers. Priming of cDNA synthesis was performed from both the TCR alpha and TCR beta constant segments. Library amplification involved two PCR steps, and the second step added sample barcodes and sequencing adapters. Sequencing of the libraries was done on either Illumina HiSeq 2500 (2x100 bp) or NovaSeq (2x150 bp). Turning to the authors' computational methods: MIGEC handled demultiplexing of reads and collapsing into UMI consensus sequences, while MiXCR performed V(D)J alignment. Vaccine-responding clonotypes were defined with edgeR using replicate PBMC samples, requiring FDR below 0.01 and a log2 fold change above 5 up to day 15. Each bulk clonotype was labeled CD4 or CD8 based on which sequenced repertoire, CD4 or CD8, contained the clonotype at higher abundance. TCRdb's own reprocessing of the public reads used fastp at Q25 and MiXCR and kept productive beta chains. Identical CDR3 proteins give one entry, which carries the most common genes and DNA. TCRdb's processing, not the authors', yielded these V and J calls. Within this sample are 300,000 or so distinct CDR3 sequences, with roughly 4% of them counted one time only. The ten biggest clones cover 20% to 25% of the sample.

The material was PBMCs, obtained 5 days after the yellow fever booster vaccination. The receptor comes from a man aged 18 to 30 who received the YFV17D yellow fever vaccine. The chain uses TRBV12-3 or TRBV12-4 and TRBJ2-5, with the D gene tentatively TRBD1 or TRBD2, based on 5 matching bases in each. DNA sequence: TGTGCCAGCAGTTTGTTCCCGGGACGCCAAAGACGCCAAGAGACCCAGTACTTC. Translated, it reads CASSLFPGRQRRQETQYF.